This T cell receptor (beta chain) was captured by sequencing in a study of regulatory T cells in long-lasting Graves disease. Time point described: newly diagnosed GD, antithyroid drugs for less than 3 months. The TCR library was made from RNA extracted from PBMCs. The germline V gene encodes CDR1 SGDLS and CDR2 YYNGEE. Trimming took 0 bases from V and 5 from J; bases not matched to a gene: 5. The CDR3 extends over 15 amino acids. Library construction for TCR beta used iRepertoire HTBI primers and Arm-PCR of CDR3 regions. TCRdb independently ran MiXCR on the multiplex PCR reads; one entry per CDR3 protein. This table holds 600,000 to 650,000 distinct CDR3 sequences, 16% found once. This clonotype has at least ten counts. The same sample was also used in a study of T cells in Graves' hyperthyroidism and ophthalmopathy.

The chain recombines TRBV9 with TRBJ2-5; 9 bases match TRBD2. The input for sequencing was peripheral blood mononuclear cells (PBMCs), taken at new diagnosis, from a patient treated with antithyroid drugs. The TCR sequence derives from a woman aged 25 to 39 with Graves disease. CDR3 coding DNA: TGTGCCAGCAGCGTAGGCGGGAGGGCCGTCGAGACCCAGTACTTC. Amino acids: CASSVGGRAVETQYF.